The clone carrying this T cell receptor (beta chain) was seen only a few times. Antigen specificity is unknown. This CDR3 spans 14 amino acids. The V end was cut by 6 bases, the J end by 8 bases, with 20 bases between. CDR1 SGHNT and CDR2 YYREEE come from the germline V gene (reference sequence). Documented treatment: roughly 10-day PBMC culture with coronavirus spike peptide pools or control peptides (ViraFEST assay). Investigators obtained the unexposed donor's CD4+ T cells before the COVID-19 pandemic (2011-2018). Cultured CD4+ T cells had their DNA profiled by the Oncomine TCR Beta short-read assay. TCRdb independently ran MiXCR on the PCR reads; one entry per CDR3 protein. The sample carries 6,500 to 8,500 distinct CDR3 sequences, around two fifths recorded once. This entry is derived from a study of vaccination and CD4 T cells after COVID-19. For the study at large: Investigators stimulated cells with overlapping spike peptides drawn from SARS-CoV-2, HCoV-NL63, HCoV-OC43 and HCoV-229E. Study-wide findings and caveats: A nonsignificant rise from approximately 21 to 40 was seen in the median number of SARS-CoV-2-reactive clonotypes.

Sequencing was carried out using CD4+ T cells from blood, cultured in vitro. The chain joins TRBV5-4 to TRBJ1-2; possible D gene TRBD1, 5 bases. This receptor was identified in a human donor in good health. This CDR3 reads CASNEAGLGKGYTF. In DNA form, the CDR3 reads TGTGCCAGCAATGAGGCAGGGCTAGGAAAGGGCTACACCTTC.